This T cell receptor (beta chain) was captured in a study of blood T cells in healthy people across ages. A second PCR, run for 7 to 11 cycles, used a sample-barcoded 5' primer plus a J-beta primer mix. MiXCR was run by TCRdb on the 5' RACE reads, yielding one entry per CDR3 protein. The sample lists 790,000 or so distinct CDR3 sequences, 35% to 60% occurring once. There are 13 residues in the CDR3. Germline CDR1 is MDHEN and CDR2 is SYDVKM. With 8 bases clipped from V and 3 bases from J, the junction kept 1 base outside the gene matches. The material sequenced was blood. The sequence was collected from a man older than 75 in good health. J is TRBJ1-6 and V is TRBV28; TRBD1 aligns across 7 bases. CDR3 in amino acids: CASQGVYNSPLHF. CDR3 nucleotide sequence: TGTGCCAGCCAGGGGGTCTATAATTCACCCCTCCACTTT.